The clone carrying this T cell receptor (beta chain) showed up just a few times. Its antigen is unidentified. TCRdb used MiXCR to reprocess the 5' RACE reads, holding one entry per CDR3 protein. The sample has around 550,000 distinct CDR3 sequences, about a fifth seen once. The CDR3 sequence is 15 residues long. Germline V gene data show CDR1 as SGDLS and CDR2 as YYNGEE. Trimming removed 0 bases from V and 2 bases from J, with 8 bases in between. This specimen comes from a study of T cells after yellow fever vaccination. Study-level points and caveats: Abundant contaminating clonotypes from the bulk population could appear in FACS-sorted repertoires.

The receptor was isolated from a man in his thirties or forties who received the YFV17D yellow fever vaccine. The chain joins TRBV9 to TRBJ2-2; D gene ambiguous. The material sequenced was PBMCs, taken 15 days after the yellow fever booster vaccination. The CDR3 spells CASSVGLYNTGELFF. CDR3 nucleotide sequence: TGTGCCAGCAGCGTAGGGCTATATAACACCGGGGAGCTGTTTTTT.